A single sample is the source of the 26 T cell receptor beta chains below, sequenced in a study of T cell repertoires in cytomegalovirus infection. Via MiXCR, TCRdb re-called the reads, giving one row per CDR3 protein. The sample records 200,000 or so distinct CDR3 sequences, about 30% being singletons. The sequencing input was PBMCs. The receptor source for this set is a human donor in good health (CMV status not recorded). Some clones in this sample may be carry-over from other donors' samples.

The chain employs TRBV30 and TRBJ1-1; D uncertain. Looked up from germline, CDR1 is GTSNPN and CDR2 is SVGIG (reference sequence). V shed 1 base and J shed 5 bases, with 5 bases lying between them. The CDR3 consists of 11 residues. This CDR3 is CAWSERTEAFF. In DNA, the CDR3 is TGTGCCTGGAGTGAAAGAACTGAAGCTTTCTTT.

CDR3 sequence reads: CASSERDGPYEQYF. In DNA, the CDR3 is TGCGCCAGCAGTGAGAGGGACGGTCCCTACGAGCAGTACTTC. The V gene is TRBV10-2, the J gene TRBJ2-7, with D perhaps TRBD1 or TRBD2 (5 bases each). The ends were cut back, 2 bases at V and 2 bases at J, with 10 bases in the middle. Germline V gives CDR1 WSHSY, CDR2 SAAADI. The CDR3 covers 14 residues.

This clonotype was picked up many times. This rearrangement joins TRBV7-9 to TRBJ1-3; tentatively, D is TRBD1 (5 bases). The CDR3 runs to 16 residues. V dropped 7 bases and J dropped 0 bases, with 16 bases sitting between them. CDR1 and CDR2 from the germline V gene are SEHNR and FQNEAQ (reference sequence). The CDR3: CASTTTVTLSGNTIYF. The CDR3 DNA follows: TGTGCCAGCACCACGACAGTGACACTCTCTGGAAACACCATATATTTT.

This chain links TRBV6-1 with TRBJ1-2; weak D call: TRBD1 (5 bases). Germline assignment: CDR1 MNHNS and CDR2 SASEGT. This CDR3 is built from 15 residues. The V end was cut by 7 bases, the J end by 4 bases, with 19 bases between. The DNA of the CDR3 is TGTGCCAGCACTCGAGACAGACTTAGTTTCTATGGCTACACCTTC. Translation gives CASTRDRLSFYGYTF.

The J gene is TRBJ2-5, the V gene TRBV7-3; 9 bases fit TRBD1. V trimming: 5 bases; J trimming: 3 bases; junction bases outside the gene matches: 7. CDR3 size: 15 residues. The V gene's germline CDR1 is SGHTA and CDR2 FQGTGA. CDR3 coding DNA: TGTGCCAGCAGCCGGACAGGGGTGAGGGAAGAGACCCAGTACTTC. Translating it yields CASSRTGVREETQYF.

The chain couples TRBV20-1 to TRBJ2-3; D remains unclear. The CDR3 runs to 13 residues. V was trimmed by 2 bases and J by 5 bases, leaving 11 bases between them. CDR1 is DFQATT and CDR2 is SNEGSKA in the germline V gene (reference sequence). The CDR3 region has the DNA TGCAGTGCTAGAAGTGACTCTAGAGATACGCAGTATTTT. Translated, it gives CSARSDSRDTQYF.

This chain joins TRBV7-9 and TRBJ1-2; 8 bases agree with TRBD1. CDR1 SEHNR and CDR2 FQNEAQ come from the germline V gene (reference sequence). J was trimmed by 14 bases and V by 5 bases; bases with no gene match: 10. The CDR3 totals 12 residues. DNA for the CDR3: TGTGCCAGCAGCCGCCAGGGACAGGACGGAACCTTC. It encodes CASSRQGQDGTF.

This clonotype was picked up a small number of times. J is TRBJ2-3 and V is TRBV5-5, with 10 bases that match TRBD2. Losses at the gene ends were 5 bases for V and 2 bases for J; bases not matched to a gene: 5. Looked up from germline, CDR1 is SGHKS and CDR2 is YYEKEE (reference sequence). There are 15 residues in the CDR3. The DNA of the CDR3 is TGTGCCAGCAGTCTAGCGGGGGCACTCACAGATACGCAGTATTTT. Encoded protein: CASSLAGALTDTQYF.

The genes are TRBV7-8 and TRBJ1-2; D may be TRBD1 (5 bases). The CDR3 runs 15 residues. Germline-derived CDR1 and CDR2 are SGHVS and FQNEAQ. V lost 4 bases and J lost 3, with 15 bases in between. The CDR3 region has the DNA TGTGCCAGCAGCTCCAGGGCCCGAAGCTACTATGGCTACACCTTC. It is translated as CASSSRARSYYGYTF.

This clonotype was observed a handful of times. This chain links TRBV10-2 with TRBJ2-4; weak D call: TRBD1 (5 bases). Germline lookup yields CDR1 WSHSY and CDR2 SAAADI. The CDR3 runs 15 residues. V lost 2 bases to trimming and J lost 4 bases, with 12 bases between them. The CDR3 loop is CASSEQGDPKNIQYF. The DNA of the CDR3 is TGCGCCAGCAGTGAGCAGGGTGACCCGAAAAACATTCAGTACTTC.

The genes are TRBV5-6 and TRBJ2-7; 7 nucleotides line up with TRBD1. CDR1 and CDR2 from the germline V gene are SGHDT and YYEEEE. CDR3 size: 15 residues. After removal of 2 bases from V and 3 bases from J, the junction contained 8 bases not matched to a gene. The CDR3 sequence: CASSFDPQGNYEQYF. The CDR3 DNA reads as TGTGCCAGCAGCTTCGATCCACAGGGGAACTACGAGCAGTACTTC.

The chain uses TRBV14 and TRBJ2-3; D remains unclear. Germline loops: CDR1 SGHDN, CDR2 FVKESK. The CDR3 totals 16 residues. The V end was cut by 3 bases, the J end by 0 bases, with 13 bases between. CDR3 sequence (DNA): TGTGCCAGCAGCCAGGGGTTTGGTCCCAGCACAGATACGCAGTATTTT. Residues: CASSQGFGPSTDTQYF.

CDR3 DNA sequence: TGTGCCACCAGCAGAGTGGGCGGGGGGGCATCAGATACGCAGTATTTT. Encoded protein: CATSRVGGGASDTQYF. J is TRBJ2-3 and V is TRBV15; TRBD2 aligns across 9 bases. The CDR3 consists of 16 residues. Germline CDR1 and CDR2: LNHNV and YYDKDF (reference sequence). J gave up 4 bases and V 1 base, and 6 bases lay outside the gene matches.

This clonotype was counted only a few times. V and J are TRBV10-3 and TRBJ2-2; possibly TRBD1 for D (5 bases). Germline V gene lookup returns CDR1 ENHRY and CDR2 SYGVKD. V was shortened by 4 bases and J by 1 base, with 13 bases between the two germline ends. The CDR3 totals 16 residues. As DNA, the CDR3 is TGTGCCATCAGTGCAGACAGCCAAGGGAACACCGGGGAGCTGTTTTTT. It yields the protein CAISADSQGNTGELFF.

This clonotype has ten or more counts. This chain connects TRBV7-2 to TRBJ1-2; the match to TRBD1 covers 9 bases. V gave up 5 bases and J gave up 2 bases; unmatched junction bases: 3. The CDR3 is 14 residues long. The germline V gene encodes CDR1 SGHTA and CDR2 FQGNSA. CDR3 protein: CASSPGQGNYGYTF. CDR3 DNA: TGTGCCAGCAGCCCCGGACAGGGGAACTATGGCTACACCTTC.

This clonotype appeared a single time. Just one base apart from a much larger clone, this may be a read error. The chain recombines TRBV7-2 with TRBJ1-1, with D unclear. Germline-derived CDR1 and CDR2 are SGHTA and FQGNSA. CDR3 length equals 15 residues. Trimming cost V 1 base and J 1 base, with 10 bases left between them. In nucleotides, the CDR3 is TGTGCCAGCAGCTTAGAAGACGGGGAGAACACTGAAGCTTTCTTT. Its translation is CASSLEDGENTEAFF.

This clonotype occurred once. A much bigger clone sits one base away, suggesting this may be a read error. The genes are TRBV2 and TRBJ1-1, with a possible D match to TRBD1 (6 bases). The CDR3 length is 14 residues. Per the germline V gene, CDR1 is SNHLY and CDR2 is FYNNEI. Trimming left V 4 bases short and J 0 bases short, with 9 bases between. CDR3 loop: CASSGTVLNTEAFF. CDR3 nucleotide sequence: TGTGCCAGCAGTGGGACAGTTCTGAACACTGAAGCTTTCTTT.

This chain connects TRBV6-5 to TRBJ1-3; D not resolved. CDR3 length equals 14 residues. The V end was cut by 11 bases, the J end by 0 bases, with 14 bases between. Germline CDR1 reads MNHEY; CDR2 reads SVGAGI. The CDR3 nucleotides read TGTGCCTCTAAAGAAGCAGTCTCTGGAAACACCATATATTTT. It specifies CASKEAVSGNTIYF.

This clonotype turned up a few times. The J gene is TRBJ1-5, the V gene TRBV5-1; D is uncertain. CDR1 and CDR2 (germline): SGHRS, YFSETQ. The CDR3 runs to 15 residues. Between the trimmed V and J ends, which lost 4 bases and 2 bases, there was a span of 13 bases. The chain's CDR3 is CASSPGWRGNQPQHF. CDR3 sequence (DNA): TGCGCCAGCAGCCCGGGTTGGCGGGGCAATCAGCCCCAGCATTTT.

The V and J genes are TRBV5-4 and TRBJ1-6; D uncertain. V was clipped by 4 bases and J by 9 bases, with 8 bases between them. The CDR3 runs 12 residues. Germline CDR1 reads SGHNT; CDR2 reads YYREEE (reference sequence). The CDR3 here is CASSLHRSPLHF. CDR3 sequence (DNA): TGTGCCAGCAGCCTTCACCGTTCACCCCTCCACTTT.

This clonotype showed up just once. The CDR3 is CASSPFGGFNTGELFF. DNA of the CDR3: TGTGCCAGCAGCCCATTCGGCGGGTTTAACACCGGGGAGCTGTTTTTT. The rearrangement links TRBV7-2 to TRBJ2-2; TRBD2 might be the D (5 bases). Germline loops: CDR1 SGHTA, CDR2 FQGNSA. The CDR3 totals 16 residues. V was pared by 5 bases and J by 2 bases, with 15 bases between.

The chain is built from TRBV10-3 and TRBJ2-1, with 9 bases that match TRBD2. The V gene's germline CDR1 is ENHRY and CDR2 SYGVKD. The CDR3 runs 14 residues. The V segment lost 2 bases and the J segment 8 bases; nucleotides outside the gene matches: 4. The CDR3 region has the DNA TGTGCCATCAGTGAGCCGGCTAGCGGGGATGAGCAGTTCTTC. This codes for CAISEPASGDEQFF.

This clonotype was seen many times. This sequence joins TRBV12-3 or TRBV12-4 and TRBJ1-2; D ambiguous. V shed 3 bases and J shed 4 bases, with 21 bases lying between them. CDR3 length equals 17 residues. The CDR3: CASSFYIRQTHFYGYTF. The CDR3 region has the DNA TGTGCCAGCAGTTTTTATATCCGCCAGACCCATTTCTATGGCTACACCTTC.

The chain has TRBV6-4 and TRBJ2-2, with TRBD2 identical over 8 bases. This CDR3 comprises 15 residues. The junction had 10 bases not matched to a gene; V was cut back by 6 bases and J by 7 bases. Germline V gene sequence: CDR1 MRHNA, CDR2 SNTAGT. In nucleotides, the CDR3 is TGTGCCAGCAGCGCGACTAGCGATGGAGGCGGGGAGCTGTTTTTT. It encodes CASSATSDGGGELFF.

The sample holds many counts of this clonotype. This sequence joins TRBV7-6 and TRBJ2-3, with D unclear. CDR3 length equals 14 residues. The V gene's germline CDR1 is SGHVS and CDR2 FNYEAQ. Trimming took off 0 bases at V and 6 bases at J, with 10 bases between the two ends. The chain's CDR3 is CASSLALQEDTQYF. The CDR3 DNA is TGTGCCAGCAGCTTAGCTCTCCAGGAGGATACGCAGTATTTT.

The V and J genes are TRBV29-1 and TRBJ1-1; 7 nucleotides align to TRBD1. The V gene's germline CDR1 is SQVTM and CDR2 ANQGSEA. This CDR3 is built from 14 residues. With 4 bases clipped from V and 5 bases from J, the junction kept 10 bases outside the gene matches. The CDR3 is CSVVNPTGYTEAFF. For the CDR3, the DNA is TGCAGCGTTGTAAACCCGACAGGGTATACTGAAGCTTTCTTT.